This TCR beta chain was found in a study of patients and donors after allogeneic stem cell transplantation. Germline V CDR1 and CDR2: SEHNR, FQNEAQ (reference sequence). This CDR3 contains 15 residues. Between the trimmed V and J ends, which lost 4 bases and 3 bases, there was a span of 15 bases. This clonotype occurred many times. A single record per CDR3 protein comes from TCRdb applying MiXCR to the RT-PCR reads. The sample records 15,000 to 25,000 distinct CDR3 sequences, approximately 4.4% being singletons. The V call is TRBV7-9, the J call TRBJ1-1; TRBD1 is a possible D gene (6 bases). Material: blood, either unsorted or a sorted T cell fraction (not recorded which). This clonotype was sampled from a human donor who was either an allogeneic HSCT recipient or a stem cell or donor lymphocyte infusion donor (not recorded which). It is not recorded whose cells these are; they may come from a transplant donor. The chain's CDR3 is CASSSRVGAYTEAFF. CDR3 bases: TGTGCCAGCAGCTCCCGAGTGGGGGCGTACACTGAAGCTTTCTTT.